These 5 T cell receptor beta chains came from one sample sequenced in a study of a mutant IDH1 vaccine in newly diagnosed glioma. Noted time point: week 23, last vaccination. The investigators gave 300 ug of mutant IDH1 20-mer peptide in each vaccine dose, together with topical imiquimod. Only in-frame clones appear in the TCRdb table, and some are missing; sequencing was by immunoSEQ multiplex PCR. The sample has tens of thousands of clones, 75% to 85% seen once. Their target antigens are unknown. The starting material was PBMCs, obtained from a glioma patient whose treatment included an IDH1 peptide vaccine. The source of these receptors is a man aged 35 to 55 with glioma.

The V and J genes are TRBV7-9 and TRBJ1-4; 7 bases are a match to TRBD1. CDR3 length: 14 amino acids. Trimming took 5 bases from V and 0 from J; bases not matched to a gene: 0. CDR1 SEHNR and CDR2 FQNEAQ come from the germline V gene (reference sequence). The CDR3 protein is CASSQGATNEKLFF. Written as DNA, the CDR3 is TGTGCCAGCAGCCAGGGGGCAACTAATGAAAAACTGTTTTTT.

Only a few counts were recorded for this clone. The chain links TRBV25-1 to TRBJ1-1; D gene uncertain. V was cut by 0 bases and J by 11 bases, with 16 bases left in between. The CDR3 extends over 14 amino acids. CDR1 MGHDK and CDR2 SYGVNS come from the germline V gene. The CDR3 protein is CASSEYGLLGMAFF. The DNA for the CDR3 is TGTGCCAGCAGTGAATACGGACTCCTAGGCATGGCTTTCTTT.

This chain connects TRBV2 to TRBJ2-7; D remains ambiguous. Deletions cut 5 bases from V and 3 bases from J, with 2 bases between. Per germline, CDR1 SNHLY and CDR2 FYNNEI. The CDR3 is 10 residues long. The CDR3 coding sequence is TGTGCCAGCAGTCGCTACGAGCAGTACTTC. Protein product: CASSRYEQYF.

The V gene is TRBV18, the J gene TRBJ2-7; 8 positions match TRBD1. V lost 0 bases to trimming and J lost 4 bases; unmatched junction nucleotides: 5. This CDR3 comprises 15 residues. The germline CDR1 and CDR2 sequences are KGHSH and LQKENI. The CDR3: CASSPPSGGQYEQYF. The CDR3 bases are TGTGCCAGCTCACCACCTTCAGGGGGCCAGTACGAGCAGTACTTC.

The chain couples TRBV5-1 to TRBJ2-3; TRBD2 is a possible D gene (5 bases). V lost 5 bases and J 5 bases, leaving 15 bases between the germline ends. The CDR3 is 14 amino acids. Germline loops: CDR1 SGHRS, CDR2 YFSETQ. The CDR3: CASRMSAAGDTQYF. Here the CDR3 DNA reads TGCGCCAGCAGAATGAGCGCCGCGGGAGATACGCAGTATTTT.